This T cell receptor (beta chain) originates from a study of T cell responses to AZD1222 COVID-19 vaccine. As for this clone: What it recognizes is unknown.

General observations from the study: Reportedly, nearly half the spike-specific TCRs target unmutated variant regions. Spike-specific TCR breadth and depth grew following two AZD1222 doses. Spike regions recognized by vaccine-associated CD4 TCRs spanned the protein, led by 160-218 and 743-854.

V lost 2 bases to trimming and J lost 0 bases, with 7 bases between them. This CDR3 contains 15 residues. Generated by immunoSEQ multiplex PCR, the TCRdb table keeps only in-frame clones and is missing some. This table holds approximately 89,000 clones, about nine tenths found once. The specimen was peripheral blood, collected 28 days after the second AZD1222 dose. The receptor was derived from an adult who received the AZD1222 COVID-19 vaccine. The J gene is TRBJ1-4, the V gene TRBV23-1; D gene unclear. TRBV23-1 is placed among ORFs of uncertain function. The CDR3 nucleotides read TGCGCCAGCAGTCAAAACACTGCAACTAATGAAAAACTGTTTTTT. Residues: CASSQNTATNEKLFF.